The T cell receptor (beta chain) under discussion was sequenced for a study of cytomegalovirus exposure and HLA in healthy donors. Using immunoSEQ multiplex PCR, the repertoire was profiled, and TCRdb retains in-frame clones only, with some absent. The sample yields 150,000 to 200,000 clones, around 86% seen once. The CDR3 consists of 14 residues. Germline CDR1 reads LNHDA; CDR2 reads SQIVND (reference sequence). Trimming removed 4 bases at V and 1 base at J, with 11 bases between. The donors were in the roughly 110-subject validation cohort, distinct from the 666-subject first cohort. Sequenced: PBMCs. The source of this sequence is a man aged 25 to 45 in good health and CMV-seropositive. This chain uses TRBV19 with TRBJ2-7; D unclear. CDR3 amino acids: CASSNRVDSYEQYF. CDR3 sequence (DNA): TGTGCCAGTAGTAATAGGGTAGATTCCTACGAGCAGTACTTC.